Below, 20 T cell receptor beta chains from the same sample are listed, as sequenced in a study of T cell responses to AZD1222 COVID-19 vaccine. TCRdb keeps only in-frame clones here, not all; method: immunoSEQ multiplex PCR. The data show 150,000 or so clones, 88% seen once. Sequencing used peripheral blood, obtained on day 0 of AZD1222 vaccination. The receptors derive from an adult in good health.

The chain joins TRBV18 to TRBJ2-7; D is unclear. Per the germline V gene, CDR1 is KGHSH and CDR2 is LQKENI. The CDR3 runs to 12 residues. Trimming took 6 bases from V and 4 from J, leaving 10 bases between them. DNA of the CDR3: TGTGCCAGCTCTCTGACGGAGTACGAGCAGTACTTC. It yields the protein CASSLTEYEQYF.

J is TRBJ1-1 and V is TRBV5-4; D is possibly TRBD1 (6 bases). CDR1 is SGHNT and CDR2 is YYREEE in the germline V gene (reference sequence). V was pared by 4 bases and J by 8 bases, with 15 bases between. The CDR3 sequence is 13 residues long. The CDR3 is CASSVDRTGEAFF. CDR3 DNA: TGTGCCAGCAGCGTCGACAGGACGGGGGAAGCTTTCTTT.

The chain carries TRBV27 and TRBJ2-1; TRBD2 aligns across 7 bases. V lost 5 bases to trimming and J lost 3 bases; unmatched junction nucleotides: 7. The CDR3 loop spans 15 amino acids. Germline CDR1 reads MNHEY; CDR2 reads SMNVEV (reference sequence). CDR3 DNA sequence: TGTGCCAGCAGTACCAGGACTAGGAACTACAATGAGCAGTTCTTC. It is translated as CASSTRTRNYNEQFF.

This clone was seen a handful of times. The genes are TRBV19 and TRBJ1-6, with D tentatively TRBD1 (6 bases). Germline-derived CDR1 and CDR2 are LNHDA and SQIVND (reference sequence). This CDR3 region has 15 residues. V shed 11 bases and J shed 13 bases, with 27 bases lying between them. Here the CDR3 reads CAVRPGTIASGPLHF. CDR3 in DNA: TGTGCCGTCCGACCTGGGACAATAGCGTCGGGGCCCCTCCACTTT.

V is TRBV7-2 and J is TRBJ2-2, with D hard to call. The CDR3 length is 12 residues. V lost 1 base and J 7 bases, leaving 4 bases between the germline ends. Germline CDR1 SGHTA, CDR2 FQGNSA. CDR3 protein: CASSLDHGELFF. The CDR3 bases are TGTGCCAGCAGCTTAGATCACGGGGAGCTGTTTTTT.

Turning to this clone: The same CDR3 also results from other DNA sequences found in this sample. This chain links TRBV11-2 with TRBJ1-1, with unresolved D. Germline V gene sequence: CDR1 SGHAT, CDR2 FQNNGV. The CDR3 contains 14 residues. Trimming left V 3 bases short and J 0 bases short, with 8 bases between. CDR3 loop: CASSFRGLNTEAFF. In DNA, the CDR3 is TGTGCCAGCAGCTTTCGGGGTTTGAACACTGAAGCTTTCTTT.

Comment on this clone: This specimen includes other DNA sequences encoding the same CDR3. The V and J genes are TRBV11-3 and TRBJ2-3; 8 bases are shared with TRBD2. The CDR3 is 15 amino acids. The germline gives CDR1 SGHNT, CDR2 YENEEA. Trimming removed 5 bases from V and 3 bases from J; junction bases left unmatched: 7. CDR3 amino acids: CASSPGGGPTDTQYF. In DNA form, the CDR3 reads TGTGCCAGCAGCCCGGGAGGGGGGCCTACAGATACGCAGTATTTT.

The rearrangement links TRBV30 to TRBJ2-4; possible D gene TRBD1, 6 bases. This CDR3 spans 15 amino acids. Germline lookup yields CDR1 GTSNPN and CDR2 SVGIG (reference sequence). Trimming cost V 3 bases and J 0 bases, with 12 bases left between them. The CDR3 is CAWRQGHLAKNIQYF. The DNA of the CDR3 is TGTGCCTGGAGGCAGGGGCACCTAGCCAAAAACATTCAGTACTTC.

The chain combines TRBV7-9 with TRBJ2-5; 16 bases line up with TRBD2. Unmatched junction bases numbered 5, after V lost 3 bases and J lost 4 bases. The germline V gene encodes CDR1 SEHNR and CDR2 FQNEAQ (reference sequence). This CDR3 is 17 amino acids long. CDR3 sequence reads: CASSFGTSGRARETQYF. The CDR3 coding sequence is TGTGCCAGCAGCTTTGGGACTAGCGGGAGGGCCAGAGAGACCCAGTACTTC.

The chain uses TRBV12-3 or TRBV12-4 and TRBJ2-4; no clear D gene. Between the trimmed V and J ends, which lost 7 bases and 0 bases, there was a span of 7 bases. This CDR3 is 13 amino acids long. CDR3 amino acids: CASKRPAKNIQYF. In DNA form, the CDR3 reads TGTGCCAGCAAGAGGCCAGCCAAAAACATTCAGTACTTC.

This clone came up once. The chain carries TRBV27 and TRBJ2-5; 7 nucleotides align to TRBD1. The CDR3 is made up of 14 amino acids. CDR1 is MNHEY, CDR2 SMNVEV, per germline (reference sequence). The J segment lost 2 bases and the V segment lost 2 bases, leaving 2 bases of the junction unmatched. This CDR3 reads CASSLPGQQETQYF. CDR3 in DNA: TGTGCCAGCAGTTTACCGGGACAGCAAGAGACCCAGTACTTC.

The gene calls are TRBV11-3 and TRBJ2-7, with unresolved D. Trimming stripped 1 base from V and 3 bases from J, with 13 bases between. CDR1 and CDR2 from the germline V gene are SGHNT and YENEEA. This CDR3 is 15 amino acids long. CDR3 residues: CASSLVVGRNYEQYF. In DNA, the CDR3 is TGTGCCAGCAGCTTAGTGGTTGGGCGGAACTACGAGCAGTACTTC.

This chain links TRBV7-2 with TRBJ2-1, with D possibly being TRBD2 (5 bases). Germline V lookup: CDR1 SGHTA, CDR2 FQGNSA. CDR3 length: 16 amino acids. V was shortened by 0 bases and J by 5 bases, with 14 bases between the two germline ends. The CDR3 bases are TGTGCCAGCAGCTTAGCGAGTAGCGCAAGTGACAATGAGCAGTTCTTC. As protein: CASSLASSASDNEQFF. The complete variable domain, with remaining parts taken from reference TRBV7-2 and TRBJ2-1, reads GAGVSQSPSNKVTEKGKDVELRCDPISGHTALYWYRQSLGQGLEFLIYFQGNSAPDKSGLPSDRFSAERTGGSVSTLTIQRTQQEDSAVYLCASSLASSASDNEQFFGPGTRLTVL.

This clone was seen a few times. The genes are TRBV19 and TRBJ2-7; 13 positions match TRBD2. Germline V gene data show CDR1 as LNHDA and CDR2 as SQIVND (reference sequence). The length of the CDR3 is 14 residues. Trimming took 6 bases from V and 7 from J; bases not matched to a gene: 6. The CDR3 nucleotides read TGTGCCAGTAGCCGGACTAGCGGGAGCCCGGAGCAGTACTTC. It yields the protein CASSRTSGSPEQYF.

The chain uses TRBV5-1 and TRBJ1-4, with 8 bases fitting TRBD1. The CDR3 has 14 amino acids. Losses at the gene ends were 3 bases for V and 7 bases for J; bases not matched to a gene: 5. Per the germline V gene, CDR1 is SGHRS and CDR2 is YFSETQ. As DNA, the CDR3 is TGCGCCAGCAGCTCGACAGGGGAAGCTGAAAAACTGTTTTTT. Encoded protein: CASSSTGEAEKLFF.

V gene TRBV7-3 combines with J gene TRBJ1-2; 7 nucleotides align to TRBD1. With V trimmed by 2 bases and J by 4 bases, 1 base remained unmatched. The CDR3 runs 13 residues. Per germline, CDR1 SGHTA and CDR2 FQGTGA. The CDR3 region is CASSLAGGYGYTF. The CDR3, as DNA: TGTGCCAGCAGCTTAGCAGGGGGCTATGGCTACACCTTC.

The chain uses TRBV12-5 and TRBJ1-2, with 12 nucleotides matching TRBD1. The junction had 6 bases not matched to a gene; V was cut back by 4 bases and J by 0 bases. Germline V gene data show CDR1 as LGHNT and CDR2 as FRNRAP. CDR3 length: 17 residues. CDR3 in amino acids: CASGWGDRGRTNYGYTF. CDR3 DNA: TGTGCTAGTGGTTGGGGGGACAGGGGGCGTACTAACTATGGCTACACCTTC. Full variable domain (missing parts from reference TRBV12-5 and TRBJ1-2): DARVTQTPRHKVTEMGQEVTMRCQPILGHNTVFWYRQTMMQGLELLAYFRNRAPLDDSGMPKDRFSAEMPDATLATLKIQPSEPRDSAVYFCASGWGDRGRTNYGYTFGSGTRLTVV.

This CDR3 is CASSQEGWRFNEQFF. The CDR3 DNA follows: TGTGCCAGCAGCCAAGAAGGATGGCGGTTCAATGAGCAGTTCTTC. The gene calls are TRBV3-1 (or the pseudogene TRBV3-2) and TRBJ2-1; no definite D call. Germline V lookup: CDR1 LGHDT, CDR2 YNNKEL (reference sequence). This CDR3 comprises 15 residues. V lost 0 bases to trimming and J lost 6 bases, with 12 bases between them.

The V and J genes are TRBV11-2 and TRBJ1-5; D is unclear. There are 13 residues in the CDR3. The V gene lost 2 bases and the J gene lost 5 bases, with 7 bases spanning the gap. Germline V lookup: CDR1 SGHAT, CDR2 FQNNGV. CDR3: CASSLYGDQPQHF. CDR3 DNA: TGTGCCAGCAGCTTATACGGAGATCAGCCCCAGCATTTT.

With respect to this clone: The sample holds other DNA sequences that translate to the same CDR3. The chain carries TRBV29-1 and TRBJ2-7; perhaps TRBD1 as D (6 bases). Trimming shortened V by 4 bases and J by 2 bases, and 9 bases separated the two germline ends. The CDR3 is 12 residues long. Germline CDR1 SQVTM, CDR2 ANQGSEA. As DNA, the CDR3 is TGCAGCGTTGTAACAGGGACCTACGAGCAGTACTTC. As protein: CSVVTGTYEQYF.